This entry lists 24 T cell receptor beta chains sequenced from one sample in a study of T cells after yellow fever vaccination. TCRdb reprocessed the 5' RACE reads with MiXCR, giving one entry per CDR3 protein. The data show 500,000 to 650,000 distinct CDR3 sequences, less than 20% seen once. The source material was PBMCs, sampled less than 6 days after the first yellow fever vaccination. These receptors originate from a man younger than 35 who received the YFV17D yellow fever vaccine.

This clonotype was detected many times. The J gene is TRBJ2-1, the V gene TRBV2; no firm D call. V was cut by 9 bases and J by 9 bases, with 15 bases left in between. The CDR3 spans 12 residues. CDR1 is SNHLY, CDR2 FYNNEI, per germline. The CDR3 nucleotides read TGTGCCAGGGGTAATACGACCGCTGAGCAGTTCTTC. This codes for CARGNTTAEQFF.

Here the CDR3 DNA reads TGTGCCAGCAGCGTGACGGGGGCCCTTGCTGAAAAACTGTTTTTT. Its translation: CASSVTGALAEKLFF. The chain couples TRBV9 to TRBJ1-4, with D maybe TRBD1 (6 bases). This CDR3 spans 15 amino acids. CDR1 SGDLS and CDR2 YYNGEE come from the germline V gene. Trimming cost V 2 bases and J 7 bases, with 15 bases left between them.

This chain joins TRBV21-1 and TRBJ2-7; the table's D gene call, TRBD2, was not cross checked with the DNA. TRBV21-1 is a listed pseudogene. The CDR3 spans 14 residues. Here the CDR3 DNA reads TGTGCCAGCACACCCTCCTGGCCTCCCTACGAGCAGTACTTC. Translated, it gives CASTPSWPPYEQYF.

The chain carries TRBV29-1 and TRBJ2-3; tentative D call: TRBD1 (5 bases). The germline gives CDR1 SQVTM, CDR2 ANQGSEA. The CDR3 has 14 residues. Trimming shortened V by 3 bases and J by 5 bases, and 15 bases separated the two germline ends. The CDR3 region is CSVDPVRQGDTQYF. In nucleotides, the CDR3 is TGCAGCGTTGATCCAGTTAGGCAGGGAGATACGCAGTATTTT.

This clonotype was seen a few times. V gene TRBV5-1 combines with J gene TRBJ2-3; 9 nucleotides line up with TRBD1. V was pared by 2 bases and J by 5 bases, with 6 bases of the junction left unmatched. The CDR3 covers 15 residues. The germline V gene encodes CDR1 SGHRS and CDR2 YFSETQ. This chain's CDR3 is CASSFGTGYLDTQYF. The DNA for the CDR3 is TGCGCCAGCAGCTTCGGGACAGGGTATCTAGATACGCAGTATTTT.

This rearrangement joins TRBV3-1 to TRBJ1-2, with D possibly matching TRBD1 (5 bases). Trimming removed 4 bases from V and 5 bases from J, with 17 bases in between. This CDR3 spans 15 amino acids. Germline values: CDR1 LGHDT, CDR2 YNNKEL (reference sequence). In DNA, the CDR3 is TGTGCCAGCAGCCGAACCGGGGGGACGCCGTATGGCTACACCTTC. As protein: CASSRTGGTPYGYTF.

This chain connects TRBV6-1 to TRBJ2-7; 13 nucleotides line up with TRBD2. Trimming at V came to 0 bases and at J to 3 bases, leaving 8 bases not matched to a gene. Germline-derived CDR1 and CDR2 are MNHNS and SASEGT. This CDR3 has 18 amino acids. CDR3 nucleotides: TGTGCCAGCAGTGAAGCAAGACTAGCGGGGGGACTCGGCTACGAGCAGTACTTC. Amino acids: CASSEARLAGGLGYEQYF.

This clonotype was counted at least ten times. The chain links TRBV12-3 or TRBV12-4 to TRBJ2-3; 8 nucleotides align to TRBD2. After removal of 4 bases from V and 1 base from J, the junction contained 7 bases not matched to a gene. The CDR3 is made up of 16 amino acids. CDR3 sequence: CASSSLGAGGTDTQYF. The CDR3 region has the DNA TGTGCCAGCAGTTCCCTCGGAGCGGGGGGCACAGATACGCAGTATTTT.

The rearrangement links TRBV7-9 to TRBJ2-3; D possibly corresponds to TRBD2 (6 bases). The germline V gene has CDR1 SEHNR and CDR2 FQNEAQ (reference sequence). The V and J ends lost 5 bases and 0 bases respectively, with 15 bases between them. The CDR3 sequence is 16 residues long. CDR3 bases: TGTGCCAGCAGCCGCGGGACGGTCGCTAGCACAGATACGCAGTATTTT. Translated: CASSRGTVASTDTQYF.

The rearrangement links TRBV6-5 to TRBJ1-1, with TRBD1 matching over 10 bases. V was clipped by 4 bases and J by 6 bases; unmatched bases: 5. Germline V gene sequence: CDR1 MNHEY, CDR2 SVGAGI. The CDR3 loop spans 14 amino acids. CDR3 loop: CASSSGQGVAEAFF. The DNA of the CDR3 is TGTGCCAGCAGTTCAGGACAGGGGGTCGCTGAAGCTTTCTTT.

This clonotype was counted only a few times. The V and J genes are TRBV7-3 and TRBJ2-2; TRBD1 matches at 7 bases. The germline V gene encodes CDR1 SGHTA and CDR2 FQGTGA. J lost 5 bases, V lost 5 bases, and 8 bases had no gene match. The CDR3 has 15 amino acids. The CDR3 spells CASSQQGPTTGELFF. In nucleotides, the CDR3 is TGTGCCAGCAGCCAACAGGGGCCAACAACCGGGGAGCTGTTTTTT.

There are a few counts of this clonotype. The chain has TRBV4-3 and TRBJ2-7; 11 bases agree with TRBD2. The V and J ends lost 0 bases and 7 bases, in that order; junction bases with no gene match: 8. The CDR3 is 16 amino acids. Looked up from germline, CDR1 is LGHNA and CDR2 is YSLEER. CDR3 in amino acids: CASSQDTTSGGWEQYV. The CDR3 DNA reads TGCGCCAGCAGCCAAGATACAACTAGCGGGGGCTGGGAGCAGTACGTC.

On this clonotype itself: Mismatch with germline at one junction end may stem from a read error. The CDR3 loop is CSVVRLTDNYGYTF. The CDR3 DNA reads TGCAGTGTTGTTCGGCTTACAGACAACTATGGCTACACCTTC. This sequence joins TRBV29-1 and TRBJ1-2; D gene unclear. Germline CDR1 and CDR2: SQVTM and ANQGSEA. The CDR3 spans 14 residues. Full variable domain (rest looked up from reference TRBV29-1 and TRBJ1-2): SAVISQKPSRDICQRGTSLTIQCQVDSQVTMMFWYRQQPGQSLTLIATANQGSEATYESGFVIDKFPISRPNLTFSTLTVSNMSPEDSSIYLCSVVRLTDNYGYTFGSGTRLTVV.

A few counts support this clonotype. This rearrangement joins TRBV4-1 to TRBJ2-3; TRBD2 agrees at 8 bases. The CDR3 covers 15 residues. The trim removed 7 bases at V and 2 bases at J, leaving 8 bases unmatched. The germline V gene encodes CDR1 MGHRA and CDR2 YSYEKL. Here the CDR3 DNA reads TGCGCCAGCACCGGCGCGGGGGGACACACAGATACGCAGTATTTT. Amino acid sequence: CASTGAGGHTDTQYF.

This clonotype was counted a few times. The chain carries TRBV5-1 and TRBJ2-7; 10 bases are shared with TRBD1. Germline V gives CDR1 SGHRS, CDR2 YFSETQ. V lost 3 bases and J lost 2; bases outside the gene matches: 5. The CDR3 length is 15 residues. CDR3 sequence (DNA): TGCGCCAGCAGCTACCGGGACAGGGGCCCCTACGAGCAGTACTTC. It specifies CASSYRDRGPYEQYF. Using reference TRBV5-1 and TRBJ2-7 for the parts outside the CDR3, the full variable domain is KAGVTQTPRYLIKTRGQQVTLSCSPISGHRSVSWYQQTPGQGLQFLFEYFSETQRNKGNFPGRFSGRQFSNSRSEMNVSTLELGDSALYLCASSYRDRGPYEQYFGPGTRLTVT.

J is TRBJ1-4 and V is TRBV11-2; TRBD1 might be the D (5 bases). The germline V gene has CDR1 SGHAT and CDR2 FQNNGV. V was pared by 5 bases and J by 2 bases, with 18 bases between. The CDR3 spans 17 residues. CDR3 sequence (DNA): TGTGCCAGCAGCCCCGGTTTTGGGGCCACTACTAATGAAAAACTGTTTTTT. It is translated as CASSPGFGATTNEKLFF.

The rearrangement joins TRBV19 to TRBJ1-1, with a weak D call TRBD1 (6 bases). This CDR3 spans 14 amino acids. Per germline, CDR1 LNHDA and CDR2 SQIVND (reference sequence). The V and J ends lost 8 bases and 6 bases respectively, with 19 bases between them. This chain's CDR3 is CASALGRGVAEAFF. For the CDR3, the DNA is TGTGCCAGTGCCCTGGGAAGGGGGGTGGCTGAAGCTTTCTTT.

The V gene is TRBV6-1, the J gene TRBJ2-3; TRBD2 matches 10 bases. V was clipped by 6 bases and J by 5 bases; unmatched bases: 8. Per the germline V gene, CDR1 is MNHNS and CDR2 is SASEGT. This CDR3 region has 15 residues. CDR3 sequence: CASRRTSGLLDTQYF. The CDR3 region has the DNA TGTGCCAGCAGGAGGACTAGCGGATTATTAGATACGCAGTATTTT.

This chain links TRBV28 with TRBJ1-5; D uncertain. V lost 5 bases and J 0 bases, leaving 11 bases between the germline ends. CDR3 length equals 15 residues. From germline, CDR1 is MDHEN and CDR2 SYDVKM. CDR3 sequence (DNA): TGTGCCAGCAGTCCACATGGTGGTAGCAATCAGCCCCAGCATTTT. It is translated as CASSPHGGSNQPQHF.

J is TRBJ1-3 and V is TRBV12-3 or TRBV12-4; D unresolved. Trimming stripped 7 bases from V and 7 bases from J, with 14 bases between. The CDR3 consists of 13 residues. This CDR3 is CASNSRASNTIYF. DNA for the CDR3: TGTGCCAGCAACTCCCGGGCTTCGAACACCATATATTTT.

This clonotype has only a few counts. The rearrangement joins TRBV7-8 to TRBJ2-3, with D perhaps assigned TRBD1 or TRBD2 (6 bases each). Trimming shortened V by 2 bases and J by 5 bases, and 11 bases separated the two germline ends. CDR3 size: 14 residues. CDR1 and CDR2 from the germline V gene are SGHVS and FQNEAQ. In DNA, the CDR3 is TGTGCCAGCAGCTTACGGGGGCCTGAAGATACGCAGTATTTT. It is translated as CASSLRGPEDTQYF.

This clonotype was observed at least ten times. This rearrangement joins TRBV7-2 to TRBJ2-7; D gene uncertain. Trimming took 1 base from V and 4 from J, leaving 5 bases between them. The germline V gene encodes CDR1 SGHTA and CDR2 FQGNSA. The CDR3 totals 12 residues. CDR3 nucleotide sequence: TGTGCCAGCAGCTTAGTCAATTACGAGCAGTACTTC. Translating it yields CASSLVNYEQYF.

The V call is TRBV5-6, the J call TRBJ2-6, with TRBD1 identical over 8 bases. Germline V gene lookup returns CDR1 SGHDT and CDR2 YYEEEE. V shed 2 bases and J 3 bases; nucleotides not matched to a gene: 4. This CDR3 region has 16 residues. The CDR3: CASSLGGQGGANVLTF. In nucleotides, the CDR3 is TGTGCCAGCAGCTTAGGTGGACAGGGTGGGGCCAACGTCCTGACTTTC.

This clonotype was counted a few times. This chain joins TRBV10-3 and TRBJ1-2; perhaps TRBD1 as D (5 bases). Germline-derived CDR1 and CDR2 are ENHRY and SYGVKD. V lost 4 bases to trimming and J lost 9 bases, with 12 bases between them. This CDR3 region has 12 residues. The CDR3: CAISGLDIRYTF. The CDR3 region has the DNA TGTGCCATCAGTGGTTTGGACATTCGCTACACCTTC.